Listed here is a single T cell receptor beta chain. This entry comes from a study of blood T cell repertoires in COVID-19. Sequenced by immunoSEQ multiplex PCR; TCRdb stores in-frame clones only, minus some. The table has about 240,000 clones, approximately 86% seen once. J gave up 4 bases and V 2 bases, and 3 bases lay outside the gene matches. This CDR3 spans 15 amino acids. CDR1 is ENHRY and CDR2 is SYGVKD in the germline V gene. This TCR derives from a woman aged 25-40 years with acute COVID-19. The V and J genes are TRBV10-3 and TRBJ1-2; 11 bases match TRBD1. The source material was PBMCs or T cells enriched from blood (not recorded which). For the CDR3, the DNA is TGTGCCATCAGTGAGGGGACAGGGGGACTCTATGGCTACACCTTC. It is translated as CAISEGTGGLYGYTF.